These T cell receptor beta chains were read from a single sample in a study of shared clonotypes between healthy human individuals. This table comes from immunoSEQ multiplex PCR, and its TCRdb copy is limited to in-frame clones, with some not included. The sample carries 1,400,000 or so clones, approximately 98.5% recorded once. Sequencing was carried out using naive CD4+ T cells sorted from blood. The receptors stem from a man aged 25-45 years in good health. Both conserved end residues are part of each CDR3. A D gene is named only where the DNA matches it firmly. Clone sizes are given selectively: once, few, many, or a class where the clone is expanded.

v_gene	d_gene	j_gene	abundance	CDR3nt	CDR3aa
TRBV11-2	.	TRBJ1-2	.	TGTGCCAGCAGCGAGAGTAGGGACTCAGCGGAGGGCTACACCTTC	CASSESRDSAEGYTF
TRBV6-5	.	TRBJ2-7	once	TGTGCCAGCAGTTACGGCAGCAAGCAGTACTTC	CASSYGSKQYF
TRBV28	.	TRBJ2-3	.	TGTGCCAGCCAGGCCAGCACAGATACGCAGTATTTT	CASQASTDTQYF
TRBV5-1	.	TRBJ1-2	.	TGCGCCAGCAGCTTGGTCCGGGACCGCTATGGCTACACCTTC	CASSLVRDRYGYTF
TRBV19	TRBD2	TRBJ2-3	.	TGTGCCAGTAGTTCTCCCGGACTAGCGAACACAGATACGCAGTATTTT	CASSSPGLANTDTQYF
TRBV19	.	TRBJ1-5	.	TGTGCCAGTAGTATTTTGGGGGGCCCACAGCCCCAGCATTTT	CASSILGGPQPQHF
TRBV5-1	.	TRBJ1-4	once	TGCGCCAGCAGCTGGCGGGAGGGGTCGAATGAAAAACTGTTTTTT	CASSWREGSNEKLFF
TRBV2	TRBD2	TRBJ2-7	.	TGTGCCAGCCGACGACTAGCGGATCCCTACGAGCAGTACTTC	CASRRLADPYEQYF
TRBV27	.	TRBJ2-1	.	TGTGCCACCCTTCTAAAGGGTTGGTACAATGAGCAGTTCTTC	CATLLKGWYNEQFF
TRBV21-1	.	TRBJ2-2	.	TGTGCCAGCAGAAACCCCTCTAGCGGGGGTAACACCGGGGAGCTGTTTTTT	CASRNPSSGGNTGELFF
TRBV10-1	.	TRBJ2-7	few	TGCGCCAGCAGTGAGTCGGGCACCGACTACGAGCAGTACTTC	CASSESGTDYEQYF
TRBV27	TRBD1	TRBJ1-2	.	TGTGCCAGCAGGCGTTCCGGGACAGCCAACTATGGCTACACCTTC	CASRRSGTANYGYTF
TRBV7-2	.	TRBJ2-1	.	TGTGCCAGCAGCTTATTTCAAGGGCCTAATGAGCAGTTCTTC	CASSLFQGPNEQFF
TRBV28	.	TRBJ2-7	.	TGTGCCAGCGGCTTCCGGCACTACGAGCAGTACTTC	CASGFRHYEQYF
TRBV27	TRBD1	TRBJ1-4	.	TGTGCCAGCAGTCCCCGACAGGGGGCGGTTGAAAAACTGTTTTTT	CASSPRQGAVEKLFF
TRBV9	TRBD2	TRBJ2-1	.	TGTGCCAGCAGCCCCCTAGGACTAGCGGACAATGAGCAGTTCTTC	CASSPLGLADNEQFF
TRBV5-4	.	TRBJ2-5	.	TGTGCCAGCAGCTTGGCCGCAGTAGAAGAGACCCAGTACTTC	CASSLAAVEETQYF
TRBV20-1	.	TRBJ2-5	.	TGCCGAACCCGCCTAGCTTGGTACTTC	CRTRLAWYF
TRBV7-9	TRBD2	TRBJ2-1	once	TGTGCCAGCAGCGCTAGCGGGAGTTTCCACAATGAGCAGTTCTTC	CASSASGSFHNEQFF
TRBV7-9	TRBD1	TRBJ2-7	.	TGTGCCAGCAGCTTGGCAGGGGGATTGTACGAGCAGTACTTC	CASSLAGGLYEQYF
TRBV9	TRBD2	TRBJ2-7	.	TGTGCCAGCAGTCCGACTAGCGGGAGCGGGTACGAGCAGTACTTC	CASSPTSGSGYEQYF
TRBV5-4	TRBD2	TRBJ2-1	.	TGTGCCAGCAGCTCACAGCGGGAGTCCTACAATGAGCAGTTCTTC	CASSSQRESYNEQFF
TRBV7-9	TRBD1	TRBJ1-4	.	TGTGCCAGCAGCTTCCTCCGACAGGGGATTAACGAAAAACTGTTTTTT	CASSFLRQGINEKLFF
TRBV19	TRBD2	TRBJ2-7	.	TGTGCCAGTAGTCTTAGCGGGATACCCTACGAGCAGTACTTC	CASSLSGIPYEQYF
TRBV9	.	TRBJ2-7	.	TGTGCCAGCAGCGTAGAGGCCTTACCCTACGAGCAGTACTTC	CASSVEALPYEQYF
TRBV13	.	TRBJ1-3	.	TGTGCCAGCAGCCTGCCCGGGGACATCTCTGGAAACACCATATATTTT	CASSLPGDISGNTIYF
TRBV2	TRBD1	TRBJ1-1	.	TGTGCCAGCGGACAGGGGCCTAACACTGAAGCTTTCTTT	CASGQGPNTEAFF
TRBV6-1	.	TRBJ1-5	.	TGTGCCAGCAGTGAGGGCAGGACAAGCAATCAGCCCCAGCATTTT	CASSEGRTSNQPQHF
TRBV19	.	TRBJ1-1	.	TGTGCCAGTAGAAACCCGTTACCGACAGGAAAGAACACTGAAGCTTTCTTT	CASRNPLPTGKNTEAFF
TRBV4-1	.	TRBJ2-1	.	TGCGCCAGCAGCCAAGAGGGACATGAGCAGTTCTTC	CASSQEGHEQFF
TRBV19	.	TRBJ2-7	.	TGTGCCAGTAGTAGCGGGACGTGGGAGCAGTACTTC	CASSSGTWEQYF
TRBV28	.	TRBJ2-7	.	TGTGCCAGCAGTTTATGGGGGGCTAACGAGCAGTACTTC	CASSLWGANEQYF
TRBV5-1	TRBD1	TRBJ1-2	.	TGCGCCAGCAGCTTGTCCAGGGGGGACCTTTATGGCTACACCTTC	CASSLSRGDLYGYTF
TRBV2	TRBD2	TRBJ2-1	.	TGTGCCAGCAGAGCCGGGACTAGCGGCTACAATGAGCAGTTCTTC	CASRAGTSGYNEQFF
TRBV5-1	TRBD2	TRBJ2-1	.	TGCGCCAGCAGCTTGGGAGTGGCGGGAGGGCCCTACAATGAGCAGTTCTTC	CASSLGVAGGPYNEQFF
TRBV6-1	TRBD1	TRBJ2-4	.	TGTGCCAGCGGGACAGTCGCCAAAAACATTCAGTACTTC	CASGTVAKNIQYF
TRBV29-1	TRBD2	TRBJ2-7	.	TGCAGCGCGGGAGGGTCCGAGCAGTACTTC	CSAGGSEQYF
TRBV5-1	.	TRBJ1-4	.	TGCGCCAGCAGCTCAGGGGAGAGCAGTTGGGGTGAAAAACTGTTTTTT	CASSSGESSWGEKLFF
TRBV30	.	TRBJ2-7	.	TGTGCCTGGAAGCAGAGCTCCTACGAGCAGTACTTC	CAWKQSSYEQYF
TRBV7-2	.	TRBJ2-7	once	TGTGCCAGCCGACAGGGAGGGGCCTACGAGCAGTACTTC	CASRQGGAYEQYF
TRBV5-6	TRBD1	TRBJ1-5	.	TGTGCCAGCAGCATTACAGGGGTGGAATCGCCTGGCTCCCAGCATTTT	CASSITGVESPGSQHF
TRBV11-2	TRBD2	TRBJ2-1	.	TGTGCCAGCAGTAGTGAATTAGCGGGCCTGAATGAGCAGTTCTTC	CASSSELAGLNEQFF
TRBV18	.	TRBJ2-6	.	TGTGCCAGCTCATTCGGAGCGGGGGCCAACGTCCTGACTTTC	CASSFGAGANVLTF